This TCR beta chain came from a study of blood T cell repertoires in COVID-19. About the study: Italy, Spain and the United States were the sources of the convalescent and acute COVID-19 samples. Nucleic acid was either cDNA or gDNA, and it came from T cells, B-cell-depleted T cells, or PBMCs.

Per the original methods: Nucleated cell counts were estimated from reference gene primer amplification. Libraries were prepared by immunoSEQ multiplex PCR; TCRdb keeps only in-frame clonotypes and omits some of them. V, J and clone size are those of that table, while D and trimming were read from the DNA. The table includes 45,000 to 60,000 clones, 70% to 90% detected once. The material sequenced was peripheral blood. The receptor was isolated from a middle-aged man with active COVID-19.

CDR3 in amino acids: CASSNRQRGPTGELFF. The CDR3, as DNA: TGTGCCAGCTCGAATCGACAGCGGGGACCCACCGGGGAGCTGTTTTTT. The chain has TRBV18 and TRBJ2-2; 7 positions match TRBD2. The length of the CDR3 is 16 residues. Germline CDR1 KGHSH, CDR2 LQKENI. The junction had 11 bases not matched to a gene; V was cut back by 6 bases and J by 4 bases.